A selection of T cell receptor beta chains follows, all from one sample in a study of Ad26.COV2.S vaccination and SARS-CoV-2 variants. The data were produced by immunoSEQ multiplex PCR, yet TCRdb's version contains in-frame clones alone and is incomplete. The sample contains about 320,000 clones, 86% of which appear only once. This sample comprised peripheral blood, obtained in a trial of Ad26.COV2.S vaccine versus placebo. The receptors derive from a person aged 18 to 59 who received the Ad26.COV2.S COVID-19 vaccine or a placebo. Each CDR3 is given with its conserved first and last residue. The order of the fields is J gene, clone size, D gene, V gene, CDR3 DNA, CDR3 protein. D genes are given only for firm matches. Clone size, where shown, is once, few, many, or a class for clones that have expanded.

TRBJ1-1,NA,NA,TRBV19,TGTGCCAGTAGTATAGGGGGGATTGGGACTGAAGCTTTCTTT,CASSIGGIGTEAFF
TRBJ2-1,NA,TRBD2,TRBV9,TGTGCCAGCAGCTTCATAGCGGGGGGGGCCCCCATTGAGCAGTTCTTC,CASSFIAGGAPIEQFF
TRBJ2-7,NA,NA,TRBV2,TGTGCCAGCAGTGATGGGTCGGGTTCTTACGAGCAGTACTTC,CASSDGSGSYEQYF
TRBJ2-5,NA,TRBD1,TRBV9,TGTGCCAGCAGCGTAGAAGGGACAGGGGGTAGAGAGACCCAGTACTTC,CASSVEGTGGRETQYF
TRBJ1-4,NA,TRBD1,TRBV18,TGTGCCAGCTCACCAGAGACAGGGGCATATGAAAAACTGTTTTTT,CASSPETGAYEKLFF
TRBJ2-7,NA,TRBD2,TRBV3-1/TRBV3-2,TGTGCCAGCAGCTCCATAGCGGGGGTCGAGCAGTACTTC,CASSSIAGVEQYF
TRBJ2-7,NA,NA,TRBV15,TGTGCCACCCCGGACGGAGGCCCACATGGCGAGCAGTACTTC,CATPDGGPHGEQYF
TRBJ1-2,NA,NA,TRBV19,TGTGCCAGTAGTAGGGCAGGGTTGTCAAATAACTATGGCTACACCTTC,CASSRAGLSNNYGYTF
TRBJ1-4,few,TRBD1,TRBV7-8,TGTGCCAGCAGCTTGACAGGGTATGGGGAAAAACTGTTTTTT,CASSLTGYGEKLFF
TRBJ2-3,NA,TRBD1,TRBV7-7,TGTGCTAGCAGCCCCGCCGGGACAGCAAAGCCAGATACGCAGTATTTT,CASSPAGTAKPDTQYF
TRBJ1-1,few,NA,TRBV10-2,TGCGCCAGCAGTGAGGAGTACACTGAAGCTTTCTTT,CASSEEYTEAFF
TRBJ2-5,NA,TRBD1,TRBV5-4,TGTGCCAGCAGCCCAGGGGACAGGCAAGAGACCCAGTACTTC,CASSPGDRQETQYF
TRBJ2-5,once,TRBD2,TRBV5-1,TGCGCCAGCAGCAGGGGCCTTTGGAGCGGGGGCCTTCAAGAGACCCAGTACTTC,CASSRGLWSGGLQETQYF
TRBJ1-2,NA,TRBD1,TRBV5-5,TGTGCCAGCAGTAAGCCCCCGGGACAGGGGAAATATGGCTACACCTTC,CASSKPPGQGKYGYTF
TRBJ2-1,NA,NA,TRBV7-3,TGTGCCAGCAGCCCGGGGACCGGCAATGAGCAGTTCTTC,CASSPGTGNEQFF
TRBJ1-6,NA,NA,TRBV30,TGTGCCTGGAGTATACAGGGCGATTCACCCCTCCACTTT,CAWSIQGDSPLHF
TRBJ2-2,NA,TRBD1,TRBV19,TGTGCCAGTCAGACCGGGACAGGGCGTACCGGGGAGCTGTTTTTT,CASQTGTGRTGELFF
TRBJ2-5,few,NA,TRBV25-1,TGTGCCAGCAGTGACGGTCGAGAGACCCAGTACTTC,CASSDGRETQYF
TRBJ1-6,many,TRBD1,TRBV5-1,TGCGCCAGCAGCTATCAGGGGGAGAACTCACCCCTCCACTTT,CASSYQGENSPLHF
TRBJ1-1,NA,NA,TRBV5-1,TGCGCCAGCAGCTTGGAAGGTCCAGGGGAGGCTTTCTTT,CASSLEGPGEAFF
TRBJ1-2,NA,NA,TRBV5-1,TGCGCCAGCAGCTTCACAGACCGGACTAACTATGGCTACACCTTC,CASSFTDRTNYGYTF
TRBJ1-1,few,NA,TRBV7-9,TGTGCCAGCAGCTACCTCCGGACGGCGGGGTACACTGAAGCTTTCTTT,CASSYLRTAGYTEAFF
TRBJ2-1,NA,NA,TRBV11-3,TGTGCCAGCAGCTTAGGGGGTCCATCGAATGAGCAGTTCTTC,CASSLGGPSNEQFF